This T cell receptor beta chain was recorded in a study of T cell repertoires in ileal Crohn's disease. This clone was observed a handful of times. Using immunoSEQ multiplex PCR, the repertoire was profiled, and TCRdb retains in-frame clones only, with some absent. This sample has approximately 6,600 clones, with around 86% found just once. V shed 2 bases and J shed 5 bases, with 12 bases lying between them. The CDR3 spans 15 residues. The germline V gene encodes CDR1 KGHSH and CDR2 LQKENI. Regarding time point: inflamed ileum from the surgical specimen. Sample: ileal tissue. The clonotype was recovered from an adult with Crohn's disease. The gene calls are TRBV18 and TRBJ2-2, with D uncertain. CDR3 in DNA: TGTGCCAGCTCACCAGGTGTTTCTGGAACCGGGGAGCTGTTTTTT. Residues: CASSPGVSGTGELFF.